The text below deals with one TCR beta chain. The method was immunoSEQ multiplex PCR; TCRdb's version includes in-frame clones alone and lacks a portion of them. The sample records a few hundred thousand clones, 80% to 90% being singletons. The sample comes from a study of blood T cell repertoires in COVID-19. V was clipped by 6 bases and J by 1 base; unmatched bases: 8. Germline V gene data show CDR1 as MNHEY and CDR2 as SVGEGT. The CDR3 extends over 15 amino acids. Symptom resolution, clearance, or two negative PCRs marked donors in Cohort 3 as recovered. The clonotype comes from a man aged 18 to 29 who had recovered from COVID-19. V usage is TRBV6-2 or TRBV6-3 and J usage is TRBJ2-5; TRBD2 aligns across 7 bases. The sequenced sample was PBMCs or T cells enriched from blood (not recorded which). The CDR3 nucleotides are TGTGCCAGCAGCCTTCTAGCGGACTTCCAAGAGACCCAGTACTTC. Its protein is CASSLLADFQETQYF.